This T cell receptor (beta chain) originates from a study of blood T cell repertoires in COVID-19. CDR3 length: 16 amino acids. Germline-derived CDR1 and CDR2 are MNHNY and SVGAGI (reference sequence). V lost 2 bases and J 3 bases, leaving 13 bases between the germline ends. This clone showed up just once. Generated by immunoSEQ multiplex PCR, the TCRdb table keeps only in-frame clones and is missing some. The sample carries roughly 140,000 clones, 75% to 85% recorded once. The rearrangement links TRBV6-6 to TRBJ1-4; the D is unclear. Sample: peripheral blood. The sequence came from a woman at least 80 years old with acute or convalescent COVID-19. CDR3 amino acids: CASSYPDFASNEKLFF. The CDR3 region has the DNA TGTGCCAGCAGTTACCCCGACTTTGCGTCTAATGAAAAACTGTTTTTT.